These 14 T cell receptor beta chains were all obtained from the same sample, sequenced in a study of graft-versus-host responses after intestinal transplantation (dated by TCRdb to about 2021). Library creation used the immunoSEQ multiplex PCR assay. Drawn from immuneACCESS, this table holds only the in-frame rearrangements with V and J called that TCRdb kept. Clones are partly lost; checked studies trace under half to an unresolved V gene and leave the rest unexplained. This sample lists about 9,600 clones; 90% to 95% were detected once. The ten largest clonotypes hold more than 15% of the sample. The specimen was bone marrow, collected roughly 500 days after intestinal transplantation. These receptors were obtained from a human patient who received an intestinal transplant, so some T cells may come from the graft donor.

The chain joins TRBV29-1 to TRBJ2-2; D not resolved. The V gene lost 7 bases and the J gene lost 0 bases, with 12 bases spanning the gap. The CDR3 length is 14 residues. Germline V gene data show CDR1 as SQVTM and CDR2 as ANQGSEA. CDR3: CSGAEGSNTGELFF. The DNA for the CDR3 is TGCAGCGGCGCCGAAGGTTCGAACACCGGGGAGCTGTTTTTT.

The V gene is TRBV19, the J gene TRBJ1-2; TRBD1 matches at 9 bases. This CDR3 contains 13 residues. Germline CDR1 is LNHDA and CDR2 is SQIVND (reference sequence). Trimming removed 6 bases from V and 12 bases from J; junction bases left unmatched: 11. CDR3: CASRGGQGLPDTF. The CDR3 coding sequence is TGTGCCAGTAGAGGGGGACAGGGACTACCGGACACCTTC.

The chain joins TRBV28 to TRBJ1-6; tentatively, D is TRBD1 (6 bases). Germline CDR1 reads MDHEN; CDR2 reads SYDVKM. The CDR3 totals 18 residues. The V end lost 3 bases, the J end lost 4 bases, and 19 bases lay between the germline ends. The CDR3 here is CASSFRGGPATYNSPLHF. The CDR3 DNA follows: TGTGCCAGCAGTTTTAGAGGGGGGCCAGCAACTTATAATTCACCCCTCCACTTT.

This sequence joins TRBV4-1 and TRBJ2-3, with D possibly being TRBD2 (5 bases). Trimming cost V 7 bases and J 0 bases, with 11 bases left between them. CDR1 and CDR2 from the germline V gene are MGHRA and YSYEKL. The CDR3 spans 14 residues. The DNA of the CDR3 is TGCGCCAGCAATCCGGGGTCTAGCACAGATACGCAGTATTTT. Its protein product is CASNPGSSTDTQYF.

The rearrangement uses TRBV27 and TRBJ2-3; D call uncertain. Per germline, CDR1 MNHEY and CDR2 SMNVEV (reference sequence). This CDR3 region has 15 residues. Trimming removed 1 base at V and 3 bases at J, with 11 bases between. CDR3 bases: TGTGCCAGCAGTTTATATCGGAGACCGACAGATACGCAGTATTTT. Protein: CASSLYRRPTDTQYF.

The CDR3 sequence is CASSWTSGSSEQYF. CDR3 bases: TGCGCCAGCAGCTGGACTAGCGGGAGTTCCGAGCAGTACTTC. This chain joins TRBV5-1 and TRBJ2-7; 13 positions agree with TRBD2. The CDR3 sequence is 14 residues long. Per germline, CDR1 SGHRS and CDR2 YFSETQ. The junction had 3 bases not matched to a gene; V was cut back by 3 bases and J by 6 bases.

The genes are TRBV19 and TRBJ2-1, with 9 bases lining up with TRBD1. Looked up from germline, CDR1 is LNHDA and CDR2 is SQIVND (reference sequence). The CDR3 totals 18 residues. Unmatched junction bases numbered 21, after V lost 8 bases and J lost 7 bases. CDR3 sequence: CASLPPLHRDRAGNEQFF. The CDR3 DNA follows: TGTGCCAGTCTACCCCCCCTACACCGGGACAGGGCCGGAAATGAGCAGTTCTTC.

The chain combines TRBV28 with TRBJ1-2; TRBD1 might be the D (5 bases). The CDR3 totals 16 residues. Trimming took 2 bases from V and 5 from J, leaving 18 bases between them. CDR1 and CDR2 (germline): MDHEN, SYDVKM. The DNA for the CDR3 is TGTGCCAGCAGTTTAGCAGGGACCACTTTCCTTTATGGCTACACCTTC. Residues: CASSLAGTTFLYGYTF.

This chain uses TRBV5-6 with TRBJ2-1; D remains unclear. The CDR3 loop spans 13 amino acids. The ends were cut back, 6 bases at V and 6 bases at J, with 13 bases in the middle. Per germline, CDR1 SGHDT and CDR2 YYEEEE. The CDR3 DNA reads TGTGCCAGCAATTTCTACGGCACCAATGAGCAGTTCTTC. Translation: CASNFYGTNEQFF.

This rearrangement joins TRBV28 to TRBJ2-1; D ambiguous. V lost 3 bases, J lost 5 bases, and 8 bases lay in between. CDR1 is MDHEN, CDR2 SYDVKM, per germline. The CDR3 sequence is 13 residues long. CDR3 loop: CASSLPSNNEQFF. DNA for the CDR3: TGTGCCAGCAGTTTGCCTAGTAACAATGAGCAGTTCTTC.

The V and J genes are TRBV11-1 and TRBJ2-7; D might be TRBD1 or TRBD2, each matching 8 bases. Germline V gene sequence: CDR1 SGHAT, CDR2 FQDESV (reference sequence). Trimming left V 3 bases short and J 3 bases short, with 15 bases between. The CDR3 is 15 amino acids. The DNA for the CDR3 is TGTGCCAGCAGCTTGTCGGGGGGGACAGGCTACGAGCAGTACTTC. This codes for CASSLSGGTGYEQYF.

The chain carries TRBV2 and TRBJ2-7; D is unclear. The CDR3 covers 14 residues. V was cut by 1 base and J by 0 bases, with 7 bases left in between. Germline lookup yields CDR1 SNHLY and CDR2 FYNNEI. The CDR3 DNA reads as TGTGCCAGCAGTGAAGGACGCAGCTCCTACGAGCAGTACTTC. This sequence encodes CASSEGRSSYEQYF.

The CDR3 sequence is CASSLVWQNTEAFF. As DNA, the CDR3 is TGTGCCAGCAGCTTAGTATGGCAGAACACTGAAGCTTTCTTT. The chain combines TRBV7-2 with TRBJ1-1; D remains ambiguous. V was shortened by 1 base and J by 1 base, with 7 bases between the two germline ends. From germline, CDR1 is SGHTA and CDR2 FQGNSA. This CDR3 region has 14 residues.

The rearrangement uses TRBV2 and TRBJ1-6; no clear D gene. This CDR3 has 16 residues. The germline V and J ends were trimmed by 6 bases and 2 bases, with 14 bases remaining between them. Per germline, CDR1 SNHLY and CDR2 FYNNEI. The CDR3 loop is CASRYRWEPYNSPLHF. The CDR3, as DNA: TGTGCCAGCAGGTACCGGTGGGAGCCCTATAATTCACCCCTCCACTTT.